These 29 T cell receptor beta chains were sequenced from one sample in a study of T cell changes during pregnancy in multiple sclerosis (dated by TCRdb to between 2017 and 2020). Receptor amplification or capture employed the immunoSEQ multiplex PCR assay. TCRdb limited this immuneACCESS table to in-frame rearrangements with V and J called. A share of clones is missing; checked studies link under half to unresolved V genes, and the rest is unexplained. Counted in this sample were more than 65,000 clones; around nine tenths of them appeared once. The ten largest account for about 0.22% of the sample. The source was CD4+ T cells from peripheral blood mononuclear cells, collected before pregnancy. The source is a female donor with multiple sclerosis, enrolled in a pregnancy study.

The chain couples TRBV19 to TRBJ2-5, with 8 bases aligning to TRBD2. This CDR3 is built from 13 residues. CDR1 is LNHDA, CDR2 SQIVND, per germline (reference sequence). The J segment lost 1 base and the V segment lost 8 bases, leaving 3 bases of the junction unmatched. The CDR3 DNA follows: TGTGCCAGTGGGCGGGGGGCCCAAGAGACCCAGTACTTC. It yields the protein CASGRGAQETQYF.

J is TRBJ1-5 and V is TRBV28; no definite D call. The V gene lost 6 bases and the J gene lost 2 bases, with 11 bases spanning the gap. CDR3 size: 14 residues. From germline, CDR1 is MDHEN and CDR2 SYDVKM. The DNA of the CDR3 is TGTGCCAGCAGGTCCGGGTTGGGCAATCAGCCCCAGCATTTT. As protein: CASRSGLGNQPQHF.

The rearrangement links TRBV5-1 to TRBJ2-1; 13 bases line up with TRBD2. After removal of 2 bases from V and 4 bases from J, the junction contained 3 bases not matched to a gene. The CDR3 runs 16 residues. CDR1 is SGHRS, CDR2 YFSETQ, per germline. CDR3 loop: CASSLPGLAGYNEQFF. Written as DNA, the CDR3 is TGCGCCAGCAGCTTACCGGGACTAGCGGGATACAATGAGCAGTTCTTC.

The CDR3 DNA reads as TGTGCCAGCAGCTTCAGCGGGGAGACCCAGTACTTC. Translation: CASSFSGETQYF. This chain joins TRBV7-2 and TRBJ2-5; the D gene is possibly TRBD2 (6 bases). CDR3 length equals 12 residues. Germline CDR1 is SGHTA and CDR2 is FQGNSA. Trimming took 3 bases from V and 5 from J, leaving 7 bases between them.

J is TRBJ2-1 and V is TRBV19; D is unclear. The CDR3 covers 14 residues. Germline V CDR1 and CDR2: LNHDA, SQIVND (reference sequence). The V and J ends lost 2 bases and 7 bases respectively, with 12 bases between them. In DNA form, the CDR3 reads TGTGCCAGTAGTATACCGGGTAGCAGTAATGAGCAGTTCTTC. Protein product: CASSIPGSSNEQFF.

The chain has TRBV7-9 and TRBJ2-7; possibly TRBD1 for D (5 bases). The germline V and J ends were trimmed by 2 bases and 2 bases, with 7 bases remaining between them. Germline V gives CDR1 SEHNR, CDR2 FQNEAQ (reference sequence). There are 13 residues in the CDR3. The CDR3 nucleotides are TGTGCCAGCAGCTTAAAAGGGGCCTACGAGCAGTACTTC. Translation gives CASSLKGAYEQYF.

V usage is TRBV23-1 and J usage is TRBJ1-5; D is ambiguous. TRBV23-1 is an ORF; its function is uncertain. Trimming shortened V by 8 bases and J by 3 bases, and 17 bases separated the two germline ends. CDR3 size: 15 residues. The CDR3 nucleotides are TGCGCCAGCGATTCGGAGATATTCGACAATCAGCCCCAGCATTTT. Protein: CASDSEIFDNQPQHF.

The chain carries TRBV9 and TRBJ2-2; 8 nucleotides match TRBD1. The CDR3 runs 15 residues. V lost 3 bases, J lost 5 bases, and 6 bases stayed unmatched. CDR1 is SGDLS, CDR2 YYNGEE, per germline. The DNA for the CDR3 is TGTGCCAGCAGCGACACAGGGGGACGGACCGGGGAGCTGTTTTTT. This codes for CASSDTGGRTGELFF.

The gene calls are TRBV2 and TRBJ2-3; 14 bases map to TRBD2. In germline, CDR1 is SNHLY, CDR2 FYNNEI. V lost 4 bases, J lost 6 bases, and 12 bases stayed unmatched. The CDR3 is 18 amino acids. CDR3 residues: CASSGEWTGLAGVDTQYF. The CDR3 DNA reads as TGTGCCAGCAGTGGAGAATGGACGGGACTAGCGGGAGTTGATACGCAGTATTTT.

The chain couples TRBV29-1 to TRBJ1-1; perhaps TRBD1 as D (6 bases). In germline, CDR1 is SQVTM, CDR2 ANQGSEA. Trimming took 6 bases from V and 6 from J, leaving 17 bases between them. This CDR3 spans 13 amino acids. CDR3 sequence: CSVRDYDRPEAFF. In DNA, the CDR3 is TGCAGCGTCCGCGACTACGACAGGCCTGAAGCTTTCTTT.

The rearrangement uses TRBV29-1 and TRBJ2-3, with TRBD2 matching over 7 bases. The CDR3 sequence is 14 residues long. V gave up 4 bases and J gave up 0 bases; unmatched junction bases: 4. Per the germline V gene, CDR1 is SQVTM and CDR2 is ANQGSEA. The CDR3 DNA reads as TGCAGCGTTGTCCGGGGGGACAGCACAGATACGCAGTATTTT. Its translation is CSVVRGDSTDTQYF.

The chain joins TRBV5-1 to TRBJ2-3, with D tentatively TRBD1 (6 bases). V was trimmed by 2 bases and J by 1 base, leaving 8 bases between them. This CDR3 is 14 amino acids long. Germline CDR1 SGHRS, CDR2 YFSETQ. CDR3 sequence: CASSFSGGTDTQYF. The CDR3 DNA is TGCGCCAGCAGCTTCTCAGGGGGCACAGATACGCAGTATTTT.

The CDR3 here is CAISGQPAYEQYF. The CDR3 nucleotides read TGTGCCATCAGCGGACAGCCTGCCTACGAGCAGTACTTC. The chain employs TRBV10-3 and TRBJ2-7, with a weak D call TRBD1 (6 bases). V lost 6 bases and J lost 2, with 11 bases in between. Germline CDR1 is ENHRY and CDR2 is SYGVKD. The CDR3 loop spans 13 amino acids.

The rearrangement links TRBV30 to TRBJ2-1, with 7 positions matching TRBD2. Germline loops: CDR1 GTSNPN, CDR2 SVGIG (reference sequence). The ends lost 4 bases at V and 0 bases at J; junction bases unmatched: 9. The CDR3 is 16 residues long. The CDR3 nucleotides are TGTGCCTGGATGGGAGGGTGGTCTAGCTCCTACAATGAGCAGTTCTTC. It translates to CAWMGGWSSSYNEQFF.

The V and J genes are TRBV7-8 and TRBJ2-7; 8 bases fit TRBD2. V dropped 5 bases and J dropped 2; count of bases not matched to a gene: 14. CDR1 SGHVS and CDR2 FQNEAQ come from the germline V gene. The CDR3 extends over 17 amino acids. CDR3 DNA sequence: TGTGCCAGCAGCCCCTCGTTTCTAGCGGGCCAAGCCTACGAGCAGTACTTC. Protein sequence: CASSPSFLAGQAYEQYF.

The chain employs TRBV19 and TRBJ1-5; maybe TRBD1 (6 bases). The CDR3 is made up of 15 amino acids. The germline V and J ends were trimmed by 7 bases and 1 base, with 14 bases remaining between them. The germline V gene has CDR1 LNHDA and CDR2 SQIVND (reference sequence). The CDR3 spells CASNTGGGSNQPQHF. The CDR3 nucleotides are TGTGCCAGTAATACTGGGGGCGGGAGCAATCAGCCCCAGCATTTT. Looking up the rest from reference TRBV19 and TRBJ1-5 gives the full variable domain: DGGITQSPKYLFRKEGQNVTLSCEQNLNHDAMYWYRQDPGQGLRLIYYSQIVNDFQKGDIAEGYSVSREKKESFPLTVTSAQKNPTAFYLCASNTGGGSNQPQHFGDGTRLSIL.

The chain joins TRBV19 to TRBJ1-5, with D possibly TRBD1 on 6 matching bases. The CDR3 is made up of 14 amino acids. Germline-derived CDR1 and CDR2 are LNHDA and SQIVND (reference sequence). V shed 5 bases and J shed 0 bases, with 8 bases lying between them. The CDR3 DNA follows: TGTGCCAGTAGTTTACAGGGTAGCAATCAGCCCCAGCATTTT. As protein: CASSLQGSNQPQHF.

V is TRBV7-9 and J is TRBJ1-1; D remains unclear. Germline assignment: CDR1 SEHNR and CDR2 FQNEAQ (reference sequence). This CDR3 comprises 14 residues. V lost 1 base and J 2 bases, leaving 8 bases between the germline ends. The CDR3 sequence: CASSLVAGNTEAFF. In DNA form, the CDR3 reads TGTGCCAGCAGCTTAGTCGCGGGAAACACTGAAGCTTTCTTT.

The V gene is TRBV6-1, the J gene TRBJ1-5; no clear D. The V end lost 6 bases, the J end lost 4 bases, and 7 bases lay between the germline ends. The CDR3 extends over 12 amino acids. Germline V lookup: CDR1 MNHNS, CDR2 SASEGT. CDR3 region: CASRAPNQPQHF. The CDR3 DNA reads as TGTGCCAGCAGGGCCCCTAATCAGCCCCAGCATTTT.

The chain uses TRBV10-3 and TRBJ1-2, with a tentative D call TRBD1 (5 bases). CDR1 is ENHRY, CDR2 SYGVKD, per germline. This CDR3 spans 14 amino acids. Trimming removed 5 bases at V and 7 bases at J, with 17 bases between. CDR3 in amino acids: CAISPRDRSSGYTF. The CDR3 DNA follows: TGTGCCATCAGTCCCAGGGATAGATCGAGTGGCTACACCTTC.

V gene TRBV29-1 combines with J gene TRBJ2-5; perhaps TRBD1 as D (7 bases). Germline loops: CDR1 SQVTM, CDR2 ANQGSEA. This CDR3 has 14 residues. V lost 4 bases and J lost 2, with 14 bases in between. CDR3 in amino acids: CSVATGAGQETQYF. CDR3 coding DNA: TGCAGCGTTGCAACAGGGGCGGGGCAAGAGACCCAGTACTTC.

This CDR3 reads CASSSRDRGTEAFF. CDR3 DNA sequence: TGTGCCAGCAGCTCCCGGGACAGGGGGACTGAAGCTTTCTTT. The rearrangement links TRBV5-4 to TRBJ1-1; 11 bases are shared with TRBD1. The V gene end was trimmed by 3 bases and the J gene end by 5 bases; junction bases not matched to a gene: 3. The CDR3 totals 14 residues. The germline gives CDR1 SGHNT, CDR2 YYREEE (reference sequence).

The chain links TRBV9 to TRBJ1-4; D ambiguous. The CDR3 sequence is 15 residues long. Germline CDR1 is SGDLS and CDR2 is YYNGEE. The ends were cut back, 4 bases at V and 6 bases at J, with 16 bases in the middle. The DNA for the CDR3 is TGTGCCAGCAGCTCCAACGGGGAGGTGGATGAAAAACTGTTTTTT. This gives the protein CASSSNGEVDEKLFF.

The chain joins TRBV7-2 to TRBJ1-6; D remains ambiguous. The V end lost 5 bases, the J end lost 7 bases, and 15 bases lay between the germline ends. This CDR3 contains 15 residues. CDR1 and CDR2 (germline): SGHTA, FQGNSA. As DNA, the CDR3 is TGTGCCAGCAGCCACGGGATGAGCGGAAATTCACCCCTCCACTTT. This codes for CASSHGMSGNSPLHF.

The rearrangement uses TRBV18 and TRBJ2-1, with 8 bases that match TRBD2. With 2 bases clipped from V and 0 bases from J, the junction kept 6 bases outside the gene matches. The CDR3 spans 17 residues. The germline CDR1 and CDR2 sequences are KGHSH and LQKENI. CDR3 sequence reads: CASSPVFSGSSYNEQFF. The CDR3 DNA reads TGTGCCAGCTCACCAGTGTTCAGCGGGAGCTCCTACAATGAGCAGTTCTTC.

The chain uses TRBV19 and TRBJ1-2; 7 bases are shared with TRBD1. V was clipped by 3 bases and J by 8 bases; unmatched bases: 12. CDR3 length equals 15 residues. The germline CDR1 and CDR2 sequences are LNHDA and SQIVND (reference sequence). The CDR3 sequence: CASSMGQRSLRGYTF. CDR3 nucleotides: TGTGCCAGTAGTATGGGACAGAGATCTTTGCGGGGCTACACCTTC.

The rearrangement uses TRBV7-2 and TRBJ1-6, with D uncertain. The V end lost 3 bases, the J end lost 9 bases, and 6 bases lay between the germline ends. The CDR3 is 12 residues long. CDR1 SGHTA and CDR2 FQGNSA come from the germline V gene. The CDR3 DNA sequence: TGTGCCAGCAGCTTGGAGATTTCACCCCTCCACTTT. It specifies CASSLEISPLHF.

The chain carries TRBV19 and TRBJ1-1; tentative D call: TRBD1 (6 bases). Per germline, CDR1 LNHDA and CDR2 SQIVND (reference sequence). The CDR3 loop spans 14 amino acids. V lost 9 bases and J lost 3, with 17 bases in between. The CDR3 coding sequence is TGTGCCAGCCGCAACAGGGCAGGCGACACTGAAGCTTTCTTT. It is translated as CASRNRAGDTEAFF.

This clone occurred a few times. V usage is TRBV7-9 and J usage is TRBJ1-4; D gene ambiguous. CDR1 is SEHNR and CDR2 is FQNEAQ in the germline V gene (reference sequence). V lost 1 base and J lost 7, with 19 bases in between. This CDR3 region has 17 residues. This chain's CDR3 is CASSLGALGAGSEKLFF. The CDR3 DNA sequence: TGTGCCAGCAGCTTAGGTGCTCTCGGTGCCGGGAGTGAAAAACTGTTTTTT.